These 11 T cell receptor beta chains came from one sample sequenced in a study of control samples from healthy donors and cancer patients. Only in-frame clones appear in the TCRdb table, and some are missing; sequencing was by immunoSEQ multiplex PCR. The table shows about 79,000 clones, with approximately 93% occurring only once. Source material: PBMCs. Source of these receptors: a woman aged 40 to 50 with lung cancer.

CDR3 DNA: TGTGCCATCAGGACGGACAGAGCTAACTATGGCTACACCTTC. This translates into CAIRTDRANYGYTF. The gene calls are TRBV10-3 and TRBJ1-2, with TRBD1 as a possible D gene (6 bases). Trimming took 6 bases from V and 0 from J, leaving 11 bases between them. The V gene's germline CDR1 is ENHRY and CDR2 SYGVKD. This CDR3 spans 14 amino acids.

The CDR3 nucleotides read TGTGCCAGCAGTTACTCGGGTGGGGTGGGTGAAGCTTTCTTT. It specifies CASSYSGGVGEAFF. This sequence joins TRBV6-6 and TRBJ1-1, with D hard to call. Deletions cut 0 bases from V and 7 bases from J, with 12 bases between. CDR3 length: 14 residues. CDR1 and CDR2 from the germline V gene are MNHNY and SVGAGI (reference sequence).

The V and J genes are TRBV2 and TRBJ1-2; a possible D gene is TRBD1 (5 bases). CDR3 length equals 14 residues. V gave up 4 bases and J gave up 0 bases, with 9 bases separating them. Germline CDR1 SNHLY, CDR2 FYNNEI. CDR3 sequence (DNA): TGTGCCAGCAGTGCGGGGGGGGCTAACTATGGCTACACCTTC. This sequence encodes CASSAGGANYGYTF.

CDR3 DNA: TGTGCCTGGAGCAGGGTAGGGATGAACACTGAAGCTTTCTTT. It specifies CAWSRVGMNTEAFF. The rearrangement links TRBV30 to TRBJ1-1; D might be TRBD1 (5 bases). V lost 3 bases and J lost 0, with 11 bases in between. Germline values: CDR1 GTSNPN, CDR2 SVGIG (reference sequence). This CDR3 is 14 amino acids long.

A remark on this clone: At one end, the junction sequence differs from germline, possibly due to a read error. The chain combines TRBV30 with TRBJ1-3, with 8 bases lining up with TRBD1. This CDR3 region has 16 residues. Looked up from germline, CDR1 is GTSNPN and CDR2 is SVGIG (reference sequence). The CDR3 loop is CAWSSPLPGTGDILLF. The CDR3 nucleotides are TGTGCCTGGAGTTCCCCGTTGCCCGGGACAGGCGATATTTTACTTTTT.

The table lists this clone with a count of one. The genes are TRBV5-6 and TRBJ1-2; D uncertain. Trimming removed 2 bases from V and 3 bases from J, with 11 bases in between. Per the germline V gene, CDR1 is SGHDT and CDR2 is YYEEEE. The CDR3 loop spans 14 amino acids. The chain's CDR3 is CASSLIGIDYGYTF. The CDR3 DNA sequence: TGTGCCAGCAGCTTAATTGGGATAGACTATGGCTACACCTTC.

The sample holds a few counts of this clone. The chain employs TRBV5-1 and TRBJ1-1; D is unclear. The CDR3 is made up of 15 amino acids. Trimming took off 0 bases at V and 0 bases at J, with 9 bases between the two ends. Germline CDR1 reads SGHRS; CDR2 reads YFSETQ. The CDR3 region has the DNA TGCGCCAGCAGCTTGGATACAGCGCTGAACACTGAAGCTTTCTTT. Translated: CASSLDTALNTEAFF.

The gene calls are TRBV9 and TRBJ1-5; possible D gene TRBD1, 5 bases. V was pared by 4 bases and J by 7 bases, with 15 bases between. From germline, CDR1 is SGDLS and CDR2 YYNGEE. The CDR3 has 14 residues. CDR3 loop: CASSPGGGDQPQHF. The CDR3 region has the DNA TGTGCCAGCAGCCCCGGGGGGGGAGACCAGCCCCAGCATTTT.

This chain links TRBV6-5 with TRBJ2-2; 9 bases map to TRBD2. Losses at the gene ends were 0 bases for V and 5 bases for J; bases not matched to a gene: 4. Germline CDR1 is MNHEY and CDR2 is SVGAGI. This CDR3 is built from 16 residues. This chain's CDR3 is CASSYSVAGDTGELFF. CDR3 DNA: TGTGCCAGCAGTTACTCGGTAGCGGGGGATACCGGGGAGCTGTTTTTT.

This chain links TRBV29-1 with TRBJ1-2; TRBD1 might be the D (5 bases). This CDR3 contains 11 residues. Germline loops: CDR1 SQVTM, CDR2 ANQGSEA. Trimming removed 2 bases at V and 5 bases at J, with 6 bases between. CDR3 amino acids: CSVERGYGYTF. As DNA, the CDR3 is TGCAGCGTTGAAAGGGGTTATGGCTACACCTTC.

The V call is TRBV30, the J call TRBJ1-2; a possible D gene is TRBD1 (6 bases). V was cut by 3 bases and J by 5 bases, with 19 bases left in between. In germline, CDR1 is GTSNPN, CDR2 SVGIG (reference sequence). This CDR3 is built from 15 residues. The CDR3 region has the DNA TGTGCCTGGAGCGTACAATTGGGGGGCCGGTATGGCTACACCTTC. It yields the protein CAWSVQLGGRYGYTF. The full variable domain, its missing parts supplied by reference TRBV30 and TRBJ1-2, is SQTIHQWPATLVQPVGSPLSLECTVEGTSNPNLYWYRQAAGRGLQLLFYSVGIGQISSEVPQNLSASRPQDRQFILSSKKLLLSDSGFYLCAWSVQLGGRYGYTFGSGTRLTVV.